This is a list of T cell receptor beta chains from one sample in a study of cytomegalovirus exposure and HLA in healthy donors. Clones were read by immunoSEQ multiplex PCR, and TCRdb kept only the in-frame ones, dropping some. There are about 120,000 clones in the sample; about 80% occur only once, and 3.6% lies in the top ten. Sequenced material: PBMCs. The source of these receptors is a middle-aged woman in good health and CMV-seropositive. Both conserved end residues are part of each CDR3.

j_call v_call cdr3_aa
TRBJ2-7 TRBV4-1 CASSPYLAAPGEQYF
TRBJ2-7 TRBV30 CAWRAGTGFGQYF
TRBJ2-5 TRBV10-1 CASRETSGRAESPPILQETQYF
TRBJ2-7 TRBV11-1 CASSLEQGGYEQYF
TRBJ1-1 TRBV28 CASSHPRGGTEAFF
TRBJ1-2 TRBV5-5 CASSFTGGEYGYTF
TRBJ1-2 TRBV18 CASSPGMVTGTHNYGYTF
TRBJ1-1 TRBV5-1 CASSTTTGATEAFF
TRBJ2-1 TRBV6-4 CASSDLAGSYNEQFF
TRBJ2-7 TRBV6-1 CASTGSSYEQYF
TRBJ2-7 TRBV5-1 CASSLGTSGRAYEQYF
TRBJ2-1 TRBV6-4 CASSPRGGRHNEQFF
TRBJ2-1 TRBV5-1 CASSFSAYNEQFF
TRBJ1-5 TRBV15 CATSRRFATDSNQPQHF
TRBJ1-1 TRBV6-6 CASFQGNTEAFF
TRBJ2-1 TRBV4-3 CASSQYRALGYNEQFF
TRBJ2-1 TRBV9 CASSGMGQDLYNEQFF
TRBJ2-1 TRBV7-2 CASSLGVGTGVMHNEQFF
TRBJ2-1 TRBV5-4 CATRLAAYNEQFF
TRBJ1-2 TRBV5-4 CASSFATGTRGYTF
TRBJ2-7 TRBV4-1 CASSQEEATGREQYF
TRBJ2-3 TRBV5-8 CASSLTQGPADTQYF
TRBJ2-2 TRBV7-2 CASSLGASRNTGELFF
TRBJ2-1 TRBV5-5 CASSPAGPVYNEQFF
TRBJ2-3 TRBV2 CASNRIAVDTQYF
TRBJ1-1 TRBV28 CASSYRTVWGTEAFF
TRBJ1-2 TRBV19 CASLQNYGYTF
TRBJ2-3 TRBV5-1 CASSFGGMSTDTQYF
TRBJ1-5 TRBV18 CASSPDRGEQPQHF
TRBJ1-4 TRBV27 CASGNPTGGGYEKLFF
TRBJ2-3 TRBV4-2 CASSQEGGRGDTQYF
- TRBV19 CASSGTEDYEQYF
TRBJ1-5 TRBV2 CASSQVYSNQPQHF
TRBJ1-2 TRBV5-1 CASSLDFITTGTGDSGVYGYTF
TRBJ1-4 TRBV19 CASSITGTGLEWMFF
TRBJ1-1 TRBV28 CASVVGALNTEAFF
TRBJ2-1 TRBV2 CASSELTSGVYNEQFF
TRBJ2-7 TRBV7-9 CASSEGGPGYEQYF
TRBJ1-2 TRBV5-4 CASSLAMGQGFNYGYTF
TRBJ1-4 TRBV10-2 CASLDRKLEKLFF
TRBJ2-3 TRBV9 CASSVSMAGVGHTQYF
TRBJ1-2 TRBV7-2 CASSFSANYGYTF
TRBJ1-1 TRBV7-3 CASSPGGRVPEAFF
TRBJ2-1 TRBV4-3 CASSHGGLAENNEQFF
TRBJ1-1 TRBV28 CASSAHQEGAWAFF
TRBJ2-1 TRBV7-6 CASSSRTGLSSYNEQFF
TRBJ1-2 TRBV29-1 CSVPEGMNGYTF
TRBJ1-2 TRBV4-3 CASSQLQGVAEGYTF
TRBJ2-7 TRBV30 CAWSVRRVLYEQYF
TRBJ2-5 TRBV9 CASSVGGEEETQYF
TRBJ1-2 TRBV27 CASRDGGDYGYTF
TRBJ2-1 TRBV7-9 CASSLASGDYNEQFF